This T cell receptor beta chain was profiled in a study of breast tumors, draining lymph nodes, adjacent tissues. Samples came from axillary lymph nodes draining the breast cancer. Each CDR3 protein gets one entry after TCRdb re-called the multiplex PCR reads with MiXCR. The sample has over 200,000 distinct CDR3 sequences; approximately 31% are singletons. The study's findings and limits: Findings are consistent with lymph node origin and intratumoral expansion of most tumor T cells.

This clonotype occurred many times. The antigen remains undetermined. V shed 3 bases and J shed 3 bases, with 15 bases lying between them. In germline, CDR1 is MRHNA, CDR2 SNTAGT. CDR3 length equals 15 residues. The clonotype was recovered from a female donor with breast cancer. Some clones in this sample may be carry-over from other donors' samples. Sequencing was carried out using axillary lymph node tissue. The rearrangement links TRBV6-4 to TRBJ2-7; D possibly uses TRBD1 or TRBD2 (6 bases each). The CDR3 DNA reads TGTGCCAGCAGTGAGGGGCCGGGGGCGATCTACGAGCAGTACTTC. Amino acids: CASSEGPGAIYEQYF.